The 10 T cell receptor beta chains listed next were all sequenced from one sample in a study of blood T cell repertoires in COVID-19 (dated by TCRdb to 2020 to 2022). Library creation used the immunoSEQ multiplex PCR assay. What TCRdb holds here is the immuneACCESS table cut down to in-frame rearrangements. Part of the clones is not present; checked against another copy, under half of the missing clones reflect an unresolved V gene, and the others are unexplained. This sample gives about 160,000 clones in total; about 88% of them show up just once. The top ten constitute 15% to 20% of the sample. The sample consisted of peripheral blood. All receptors come from a man aged 55 to 70 with active or convalescent COVID-19.

The chain carries TRBV19 and TRBJ2-2; 7 bases are a match to TRBD1. V was clipped by 3 bases and J by 7 bases; unmatched bases: 8. Germline assignment: CDR1 LNHDA and CDR2 SQIVND (reference sequence). The CDR3 covers 15 residues. Written as DNA, the CDR3 is TGTGCCAGTAGTATGAGCACAGGGGATGGCGGGGAGCTGTTTTTT. Its translation is CASSMSTGDGGELFF.

This clone was recorded only once. CDR3 sequence (DNA): TGTGCCAGCAGACCTAACTTAGCAGGGGATGAGCAGTTCTTC. Residues: CASRPNLAGDEQFF. The rearrangement joins TRBV6-5 to TRBJ2-1; D possibly corresponds to TRBD1 (6 bases). Per the germline V gene, CDR1 is MNHEY and CDR2 is SVGAGI. The V end lost 6 bases, the J end lost 8 bases, and 17 bases lay between the germline ends. This CDR3 is built from 14 residues.

J is TRBJ2-3 and V is TRBV27, with TRBD2 matching over 8 bases. This CDR3 region has 16 residues. The trim removed 1 base at V and 4 bases at J, leaving 7 bases unmatched. Germline V gene data show CDR1 as MNHEY and CDR2 as SMNVEV (reference sequence). CDR3 nucleotides: TGTGCCAGCAGTTTATATGGCGGGGGGAGGGCAGATACGCAGTATTTT. The encoded protein is CASSLYGGGRADTQYF.

The chain recombines TRBV2 with TRBJ2-1; the match to TRBD1 covers 8 bases. Per germline, CDR1 SNHLY and CDR2 FYNNEI. Trimming took 5 bases from V and 7 from J; bases not matched to a gene: 7. The length of the CDR3 is 14 residues. In DNA form, the CDR3 reads TGTGCCAGCAGTCGAAACAGGGGGGCAAATGAGCAGTTCTTC. Translation gives CASSRNRGANEQFF.

The chain links TRBV7-9 to TRBJ1-2; unclear D gene. The CDR3 is 14 residues long. Germline V CDR1 and CDR2: SEHNR, FQNEAQ (reference sequence). The ends were cut back, 1 base at V and 4 bases at J, with 10 bases in the middle. CDR3 protein: CASSLDPGIYGYTF. The CDR3 DNA reads TGTGCCAGCAGCTTAGATCCCGGTATCTATGGCTACACCTTC. Full variable domain (remainder filled in from reference TRBV7-9 and TRBJ1-2): DTGVSQNPRHKITKRGQNVTFRCDPISEHNRLYWYRQTLGQGPEFLTYFQNEAQLEKSRLLSDRFSAERPKGSFSTLEIQRTEQGDSAMYLCASSLDPGIYGYTFGSGTRLTVV.

The chain couples TRBV5-4 to TRBJ1-1, with unresolved D. V was pared by 3 bases and J by 2 bases, with 5 bases between. The length of the CDR3 is 12 residues. Germline assignment: CDR1 SGHNT and CDR2 YYREEE (reference sequence). In DNA, the CDR3 is TGTGCCAGCAGCTCATTTAACACTGAAGCTTTCTTT. Translation: CASSSFNTEAFF.

The rearrangement links TRBV7-2 to TRBJ2-3; D might be TRBD2 (6 bases). V was cut by 1 base and J by 4 bases, with 12 bases left in between. Germline CDR1 reads SGHTA; CDR2 reads FQGNSA. The CDR3 loop spans 15 amino acids. As DNA, the CDR3 is TGTGCCAGCAGCTTAGGCGGCGCGGGGTCAGATACGCAGTATTTT. The encoded protein is CASSLGGAGSDTQYF.

The CDR3 sequence: CASSLEESNQPQHF. The CDR3 bases are TGTGCCAGCAGCTTAGAAGAGAGCAATCAGCCCCAGCATTTT. The chain carries TRBV7-8 and TRBJ1-5; D ambiguous. Germline V gives CDR1 SGHVS, CDR2 FQNEAQ. The CDR3 sequence is 14 residues long. V was clipped by 1 base and J by 1 base, with 5 bases between them.

This clone was seen once. The gene calls are TRBV5-1 and TRBJ2-3; 10 bases line up with TRBD2. CDR3 length equals 16 residues. Trimming took 0 bases from V and 3 from J; bases not matched to a gene: 4. Germline lookup yields CDR1 SGHRS and CDR2 YFSETQ. CDR3 sequence (DNA): TGCGCCAGCAGCTTGGTACTAGCGGGACGGACAGATACGCAGTATTTT. Protein product: CASSLVLAGRTDTQYF.

This clone was observed once. The chain couples TRBV10-3 to TRBJ2-3; TRBD2 might be the D (5 bases). The CDR3 has 12 amino acids. Germline V gives CDR1 ENHRY, CDR2 SYGVKD. With 8 bases removed from V and 14 bases from J, the gap between germline ends came to 20 bases. The CDR3 sequence: CAISLTNGESYF. The CDR3 DNA follows: TGTGCCATCTCCCTAACTAACGGGGAATCGTATTTT.